This T cell receptor beta chain emerged from a study of cytomegalovirus exposure and HLA in healthy donors. The study's findings and limits: Some TCR beta chains (164 of them) were listed as cytomegalovirus-associated. It was reportedly the case that the classifier diagnosed cytomegalovirus status with high specificity and sensitivity. In vitro confirmation showed three CMV-associated chains to be CMV antigen specific. Some public TCRs appeared in many individuals, while most sequences were rare.

Per the germline V gene, CDR1 is SGHTA and CDR2 is FQGTGA. V was clipped by 8 bases and J by 5 bases, with 7 bases between them. There are 11 residues in the CDR3. Sequenced by immunoSEQ multiplex PCR; TCRdb stores in-frame clones only, minus some. The sample contains around 160,000 clones, roughly 84% of which appear only once. Details on this clone: Its antigen is not identified.

What was sequenced was PBMCs. This TCR was recovered from a man aged 25-40 years in good health and CMV-seropositive. V gene TRBV7-3 combines with J gene TRBJ2-1; D may be TRBD1 (6 bases). CDR3 sequence reads: CASGQNNEQFF. Here the CDR3 DNA reads TGTGCCAGCGGACAGAACAATGAGCAGTTCTTC.